The sequence of this TCR beta chain was determined in a study of T cell responses to AZD1222 COVID-19 vaccine. Background on the study: Second-dose recipients at about 4 or about 12 weeks were treated as one pooled group. Points from the study as a whole: Unmutated regions of variants are reportedly targeted by nearly half of spike-specific TCRs. Along spike, vaccine-associated CD4 TCRs were found throughout, with dominance at 160-218 and 743-854. Clonal diversity may have been underestimated in mostly white British donors.

Profiling relied on immunoSEQ multiplex PCR, and the TCRdb table lists in-frame clones only, not all of them. The sample carries 140,000 to 150,000 clones, under 95% recorded once. Concerning this clone: What it recognizes is unknown.

CDR3 size: 16 residues. The V end lost 4 bases, the J end lost 5 bases, and 20 bases lay between the germline ends. The germline CDR1 and CDR2 sequences are SNHLY and FYNNEI. Material: peripheral blood, obtained on day 0 of AZD1222 vaccination. The rearrangement links TRBV2 to TRBJ1-1, with TRBD1 as a possible D gene (5 bases). The sequence was collected from an adult in good health. The CDR3 reads CASSVDTSFFVTEAFF. In nucleotides, the CDR3 is TGTGCCAGCAGTGTGGACACCAGTTTTTTCGTAACTGAAGCTTTCTTT.